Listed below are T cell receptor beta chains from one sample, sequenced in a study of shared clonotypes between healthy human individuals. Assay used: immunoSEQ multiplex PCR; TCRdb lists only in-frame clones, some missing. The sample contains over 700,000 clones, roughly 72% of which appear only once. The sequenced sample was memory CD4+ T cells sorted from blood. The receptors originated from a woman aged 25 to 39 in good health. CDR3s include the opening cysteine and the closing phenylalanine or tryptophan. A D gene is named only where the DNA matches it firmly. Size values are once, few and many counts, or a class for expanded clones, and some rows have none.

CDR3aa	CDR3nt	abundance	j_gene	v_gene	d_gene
CASSESEADTQYF	TGTGCCAGCAGTGAATCGGAGGCAGATACGCAGTATTTT	.	TRBJ2-3	TRBV6-4	.
CASSLDTGRGEQYF	TGTGCCAGCAGCTTAGACACAGGGCGGGGCGAGCAGTACTTC	.	TRBJ2-7	TRBV7-9	.
CASSPASGRIPDTQYF	TGTGCCAGCAGCCCAGCTAGCGGGAGGATCCCAGATACGCAGTATTTT	.	TRBJ2-3	TRBV7-2	TRBD2
CASSLAGGNTEAFF	TGTGCCAGCAGCTTAGCAGGGGGGAACACTGAAGCTTTCTTT	.	TRBJ1-1	TRBV7-6	.
CASSLRLAGRYEQYF	TGTGCCAGCAGTTTACGACTAGCGGGCCGCTACGAGCAGTACTTC	.	TRBJ2-7	TRBV28	TRBD2
CASSLSYPGELFF	TGTGCCAGCAGTTTATCGTACCCCGGGGAGCTGTTTTTT	.	TRBJ2-2	TRBV27	.
CASSPWTRTADTQYF	TGTGCCAGCAGCCCCTGGACTAGAACCGCAGATACGCAGTATTTT	.	TRBJ2-3	TRBV11-2	TRBD2
CASSLVGGGSTDTQYF	TGTGCCAGCAGCTTGGTTGGCGGGGGGAGCACAGATACGCAGTATTTT	.	TRBJ2-3	TRBV5-6	TRBD2
CASSLTDSGNTIYF	TGTGCCAGCAGCTTGACGGACTCTGGAAACACCATATATTTT	.	TRBJ1-3	TRBV5-4	.
CASSAGTAGNTIYF	TGCGCCAGCAGCGCGGGGACAGCAGGAAACACCATATATTTT	.	TRBJ1-3	TRBV5-1	TRBD1
CASTGIPRAGYTF	TGTGCCAGCACGGGGATCCCCCGGGCTGGCTACACCTTC	.	TRBJ1-2	TRBV28	.
CASSWSAKSEQYF	TGTGCCAGCAGCTGGTCTGCTAAATCCGAGCAGTACTTC	many	TRBJ2-7	TRBV7-8	.
CASSRDSGDYNEQFF	TGCGCCAGCAGCCGGGACTCGGGGGACTACAATGAGCAGTTCTTC	.	TRBJ2-1	TRBV5-1	.
CASSQGGTPPDYEQYF	TGTGCCAGCAGCCAAGGAGGCACACCCCCCGACTACGAGCAGTACTTC	.	TRBJ2-7	TRBV14	.
CASSSGTTGYEQYF	TGTGCCAGCAGTTCAGGGACTACCGGCTACGAGCAGTACTTC	.	TRBJ2-7	TRBV27	TRBD2
CASSPLAVSYEQYF	TGTGCCAGCAGTCCCCTAGCGGTTTCCTACGAGCAGTACTTC	.	TRBJ2-7	TRBV28	TRBD2
CASSLENTQYF	TGTGCCAGCAGCTTAGAGAATACGCAGTATTTT	.	TRBJ2-3	TRBV7-9	.
CASRELESPYNEQFF	TGCGCCAGCAGGGAACTCGAGAGTCCCTACAATGAGCAGTTCTTC	.	TRBJ2-1	TRBV5-1	.
CASSFRTGDEKLFF	TGCGCCAGCAGTTTCCGGACAGGGGATGAAAAACTGTTTTTT	.	TRBJ1-4	TRBV5-1	TRBD1
CATSREVWASSPLEQYF	TGTGCCACCAGCAGAGAAGTGTGGGCCTCTTCCCCCCTCGAGCAGTACTTC	.	TRBJ2-7	TRBV15	.
CAWSVSNTGELFF	TGTGCCTGGAGTGTGAGTAACACCGGGGAGCTGTTTTTT	.	TRBJ2-2	TRBV30	.
CASNLGGVYNEQFF	TGTGCCAGCAACTTAGGGGGGGTATACAATGAGCAGTTCTTC	.	TRBJ2-1	TRBV28	.
CATRPGPQTEPQHF	TGTGCCACCCGCCCCGGGCCACAAACCGAGCCCCAGCATTTT	.	TRBJ1-5	TRBV28	.
CASSKGGGTNVLTF	TGTGCCAGTAGTAAGGGCGGGGGGACCAACGTCCTGACTTTC	.	TRBJ2-6	TRBV19	TRBD2
CASSPLGQGVERSYEQYF	TGTGCCAGCAGTCCTCTCGGACAGGGGGTTGAGAGGTCCTACGAGCAGTACTTC	.	TRBJ2-7	TRBV28	TRBD1
CASSRNQDTEAFF	TGTGCCAGCAGCCGTAACCAAGACACTGAAGCTTTCTTT	once	TRBJ1-1	TRBV7-3	.
CASSLARTTDTQYF	TGCGCCAGCAGCTTGGCCAGAACCACCGATACGCAGTATTTT	many	TRBJ2-3	TRBV5-1	.
CSGSGSIVNEQFF	TGCAGCGGGAGCGGGAGTATAGTCAATGAGCAGTTCTTC	.	TRBJ2-1	TRBV29-1	TRBD2
CASSSKVGYQPQHF	TGTGCCAGCAGCTCAAAAGTAGGGTACCAGCCCCAGCATTTT	.	TRBJ1-5	TRBV7-9	.
CASSLVGQGAVGQTEAFF	TGTGCCAGCAGCTTGGTCGGACAGGGGGCGGTAGGTCAAACTGAAGCTTTCTTT	.	TRBJ1-1	TRBV5-5	TRBD1
CASSSGQGYEQYF	TGCGCCAGCAGCTCGGGACAGGGCTACGAGCAGTACTTC	few	TRBJ2-7	TRBV5-1	TRBD1
CASVAQGYEQYF	TGTGCCAGCGTGGCGCAGGGGTACGAGCAGTACTTC	.	TRBJ2-7	TRBV6-1	.
CASRPQGGSTYEQYF	TGTGCCAGCAGGCCACAGGGGGGGTCAACCTACGAGCAGTACTTC	.	TRBJ2-7	TRBV28	.
CASKGFGIHDTQYF	TGTGCCAGTAAAGGTTTCGGGATTCACGATACGCAGTATTTT	.	TRBJ2-3	TRBV19	.
CASKVGQGASNTEAFF	TGCGCCAGCAAGGTGGGGCAGGGGGCTTCGAACACTGAAGCTTTCTTT	once	TRBJ1-1	TRBV5-1	TRBD1
CASSRQGWSYEQYF	TGTGCCAGCAGTAGACAGGGATGGTCCTACGAGCAGTACTTC	.	TRBJ2-7	TRBV27	TRBD1
CASKNRGHTDTQYF	TGTGCCAGCAAGAACAGGGGGCACACAGATACGCAGTATTTT	.	TRBJ2-3	TRBV2	TRBD1
CASSLEVGVHGQFF	TGTGCCAGCAGCTTAGAGGTGGGGGTGCATGGGCAGTTCTTC	.	TRBJ2-1	TRBV7-9	.
CASSRTGIYEQYF	TGTGCCAGCAGTAGGACAGGAATCTACGAGCAGTACTTC	.	TRBJ2-7	TRBV6-5	TRBD1
CSSDRVYGYTF	TGCAGCTCCGACAGAGTCTATGGCTACACCTTC	few	TRBJ1-2	TRBV20-1	.